This entry is about one T cell receptor beta chain. Its antigen is not identified. cDNA carried unique molecular identifiers, and a universal primer site was added by template switching. TCRdb reprocessed the 5' RACE reads via MiXCR and lists one record per CDR3 protein. The sample yields 1.5 million or so distinct CDR3 sequences, more than 30% seen once. J was trimmed by 4 bases and V by 3 bases; bases with no gene match: 7. In germline, CDR1 is KGHDR, CDR2 SFDVKD. This CDR3 spans 16 amino acids. These data belong to a study of identical twins. Points from the study as a whole: When twins shared out-of-frame alpha sequences, those sequences had excess low generation probability.

Sequencing used cord blood. The receptor's source is a newborn girl in good health. V and J are TRBV24-1 and TRBJ2-1; 8 bases are shared with TRBD1. CDR3 loop: CATSDPQGARYNEQFF. CDR3 DNA: TGTGCCACCAGTGATCCTCAGGGGGCGCGGTACAATGAGCAGTTCTTC.